These T cell receptor beta chains were read from a single sample in a study of T cell changes during pregnancy in multiple sclerosis. Some clones are missing from TCRdb's copy, which holds only in-frame ones; the method was immunoSEQ multiplex PCR. The repertoire includes around 44,000 clones, approximately 90% of them detected once, and approximately 1.2% sits in the top ten. This material consisted of CD4+ T cells from peripheral blood mononuclear cells, taken in the second trimester of pregnancy. The source of these receptors is a female donor with multiple sclerosis, enrolled in a pregnancy study. Both conserved end residues are part of each CDR3. The D gene is left open where the match is weak. Part of the rows lack a size; the others show once, few, many or a class for expanded clones.

V: TRBV6-1; D: NA; size: NA; J: TRBJ1-5; CDR3: CASSAVRLWSGSNQPQHF; DNA: TGTGCCAGCAGTGCCGTACGCCTTTGGTCAGGGAGCAATCAGCCCCAGCATTTT
V: TRBV28; D: TRBD1; size: NA; J: TRBJ1-2; CDR3: CASSFRDRPYGYTF; DNA: TGTGCCAGCAGTTTCAGGGACAGACCCTATGGCTACACCTTC
V: TRBV6-5; D: NA; size: NA; J: TRBJ2-2; CDR3: CASSQGWGDTGELFF; DNA: TGTGCCAGCAGCCAAGGTTGGGGCGACACCGGGGAGCTGTTTTTT
V: TRBV2; D: NA; size: once; J: TRBJ2-3; CDR3: CASSLRGLRQADTQYF; DNA: TGTGCCAGCAGCTTAAGGGGTCTCCGCCAGGCAGATACGCAGTATTTT
V: TRBV28; D: NA; size: NA; J: TRBJ2-5; CDR3: CASNLQGLEETQYF; DNA: TGTGCCAGCAACCTCCAGGGGTTAGAAGAGACCCAGTACTTC
V: TRBV29-1; D: NA; size: NA; J: TRBJ2-1; CDR3: CSVEGSAGINNEQFF; DNA: TGCAGCGTTGAAGGGTCGGCAGGGATAAACAATGAGCAGTTCTTC
V: TRBV9; D: TRBD1; size: NA; J: TRBJ1-4; CDR3: CASSVGTGYNEKLFF; DNA: TGTGCCAGCAGCGTAGGGACAGGGTATAATGAAAAACTGTTTTTT
V: TRBV7-8; D: TRBD2; size: NA; J: TRBJ2-7; CDR3: CASSYRTSGEQYF; DNA: TGTGCCAGCAGCTACCGGACTAGCGGCGAGCAGTACTTC
V: TRBV11-2; D: TRBD1; size: NA; J: TRBJ1-3; CDR3: CASSSGTGRDTIYF; DNA: TGTGCCAGCAGCTCCGGGACAGGACGGGACACCATATATTTT
V: TRBV28; D: TRBD2; size: NA; J: TRBJ2-3; CDR3: CASSPTAGRGRDTQYF; DNA: TGTGCCAGCAGTCCTACAGCGGGGAGAGGTCGGGATACGCAGTATTTT
V: TRBV5-4; D: TRBD2; size: NA; J: TRBJ2-1; CDR3: CASRQLAGNSEQFF; DNA: TGTGCCAGCAGACAACTAGCGGGAAATTCGGAGCAGTTCTTC
V: TRBV5-1; D: TRBD2; size: NA; J: TRBJ2-3; CDR3: CASSLESSGAYGTQYF; DNA: TGCGCCAGCAGCTTGGAGTCTAGCGGGGCCTATGGTACGCAGTATTTT
V: TRBV7-3; D: TRBD2; size: NA; J: TRBJ2-3; CDR3: CASSFGLAEDTQYF; DNA: TGTGCCAGCAGCTTTGGTCTAGCGGAAGATACGCAGTATTTT
V: TRBV9; D: TRBD2; size: NA; J: TRBJ2-3; CDR3: CASSVGSSGETDTQYF; DNA: TGTGCCAGCAGCGTAGGGTCTAGCGGAGAGACAGATACGCAGTATTTT
V: TRBV19; D: TRBD2; size: NA; J: TRBJ2-7; CDR3: CASSTGTSGSYEQYF; DNA: TGTGCCAGTAGTACCGGGACTAGCGGGTCCTACGAGCAGTACTTC
V: TRBV10-3; D: TRBD2; size: NA; J: TRBJ2-7; CDR3: CAISGSSGSIYEQYF; DNA: TGTGCCATCAGTGGTAGTAGCGGGAGTATCTACGAGCAGTACTTC
V: TRBV28; D: TRBD1; size: NA; J: TRBJ1-2; CDR3: CASSTAGGIYGYTF; DNA: TGTGCCAGCAGTACGGCAGGGGGAATCTATGGCTACACCTTC
V: TRBV7-2; D: NA; size: NA; J: TRBJ1-4; CDR3: CASSLRGGEKLFF; DNA: TGTGCCAGCAGCTTAAGGGGGGGCGAAAAACTGTTTTTT
V: TRBV28; D: NA; size: NA; J: TRBJ1-1; CDR3: CASSPRPGSAEAFF; DNA: TGTGCCAGCAGTCCACGGCCAGGTAGTGCTGAAGCTTTCTTT
V: TRBV7-2; D: NA; size: NA; J: TRBJ1-4; CDR3: CASSFRNRKEKLFF; DNA: TGTGCCAGCAGCTTTCGAAACAGAAAGGAAAAACTGTTTTTT
V: TRBV5-4; D: TRBD2; size: NA; J: TRBJ2-3; CDR3: CASSRLGTSGGPDTQYF; DNA: TGTGCCAGCAGCCGGCTGGGGACTAGCGGTGGACCAGATACGCAGTATTTT
V: TRBV7-7; D: NA; size: NA; J: TRBJ2-1; CDR3: CASSLGGPGVDNEQFF; DNA: TGTGCTAGCAGCTTAGGAGGGCCGGGGGTAGACAATGAGCAGTTCTTC
V: TRBV19; D: TRBD2; size: NA; J: TRBJ2-1; CDR3: CASSRREGTPNEQFF; DNA: TGTGCCAGTAGTAGGCGGGAGGGAACTCCCAATGAGCAGTTCTTC
V: TRBV5-6; D: NA; size: NA; J: TRBJ2-4; CDR3: CASSKQAAKNIQYF; DNA: TGTGCCAGCAGCAAGCAGGCGGCCAAAAACATTCAGTACTTC
V: TRBV2; D: TRBD1; size: NA; J: TRBJ1-1; CDR3: CASSERSFLGQGTNTEAFF; DNA: TGTGCCAGCAGTGAACGCTCCTTCCTCGGACAGGGGACGAACACTGAAGCTTTCTTT
V: TRBV7-8; D: TRBD2; size: NA; J: TRBJ2-3; CDR3: CASSRRLAGGPGTQYF; DNA: TGTGCCAGCAGCAGACGACTAGCGGGAGGGCCTGGTACGCAGTATTTT
V: TRBV28; D: NA; size: NA; J: TRBJ1-1; CDR3: CASSLVGNTEAFF; DNA: TGTGCCAGCAGTTTAGTCGGGAACACTGAAGCTTTCTTT
V: TRBV4-2; D: TRBD2; size: NA; J: TRBJ2-7; CDR3: CASSQDRGGQEASGGF; DNA: TGTGCCAGCAGCCAAGATAGGGGGGGGCAGGAGGCTAGCGGGGGGTTC